These T cell receptor beta chains were read from a single sample in a study of OX40 agonist ivuxolimab in advanced cancers. Only in-frame clones appear in the TCRdb table, and some are missing; sequencing was by immunoSEQ multiplex PCR. The sample has some 66,000 clones, roughly 91% seen once; the top ten hold 0.3% to 0.4%. The source material was CD4+ or CD8+ T cells sorted from blood, sampled in a trial of the OX40 agonist ivuxolimab. All receptors come from an adult with an advanced solid tumor such as melanoma, head and neck, liver or kidney cancer. Each CDR3 is given with its conserved first and last residue. Each record gives: J gene, clone size, D gene, V gene, CDR3 protein, CDR3 DNA. The D gene is left open where the match is weak. Clone size, where shown, is once, few, many, or a class for clones that have expanded.

>TRBJ1-5|-|-|TRBV19
CASSQGWGNQPQHF
TGTGCCAGCTCACAGGGTTGGGGAAATCAGCCCCAGCATTTT
>TRBJ2-1|-|TRBD2|TRBV19
CASSSGGTYNEQFF
TGTGCCAGTAGTAGCGGGGGGACCTACAATGAGCAGTTCTTC
>TRBJ2-1|once|TRBD1|TRBV7-3
CASSPGTGGGEQFF
TGTGCCAGCAGCCCCGGGACAGGGGGAGGGGAGCAGTTCTTC
>TRBJ2-5|-|TRBD1|TRBV6-1
CASSGGQVAQETQYF
TGTGCCAGCAGTGGGGGACAGGTCGCGCAAGAGACCCAGTACTTC
>TRBJ2-1|-|-|TRBV5-1
CASSEKTALEQFF
TGCGCCAGCAGCGAGAAGACGGCCCTAGAGCAGTTCTTC
>TRBJ2-3|-|-|TRBV11-2
CASNQGIGYPTDTQYF
TGTGCCAGCAATCAGGGCATTGGGTACCCCACAGATACGCAGTATTTT
>TRBJ1-2|-|TRBD1|TRBV19
CASSIPGQGGGYGYTF
TGTGCCAGTAGTATCCCCGGACAGGGCGGTGGCTATGGCTACACCTTC
>TRBJ2-3|-|TRBD2|TRBV9
CASSVAGGGNGDTQYF
TGTGCCAGCAGCGTAGCGGGCGGGGGGAACGGGGATACGCAGTATTTT
>TRBJ1-1|few|-|TRBV6-5
CASSYAMNTEAFF
TGTGCCAGCAGTTACGCCATGAACACTGAAGCTTTCTTT
>TRBJ2-3|-|TRBD1|TRBV27
CASSSPGTGVLDTQYF
TGTGCCAGCAGTTCGCCCGGGACAGGCGTCCTCGATACGCAGTATTTT
>TRBJ2-1|-|-|TRBV6-4
CASSDSLSGEQFF
TGTGCCAGCAGTGACTCACTGAGCGGGGAGCAGTTCTTC
>TRBJ2-3|-|TRBD2|TRBV18
CASSPSGGHTDTQYF
TGTGCCAGCTCACCTTCGGGGGGGCACACAGATACGCAGTATTTT
>TRBJ1-1|-|-|TRBV29-1
CSVGVGANTEAFF
TGCAGCGTCGGGGTAGGAGCGAACACTGAAGCTTTCTTT
>TRBJ2-7|-|TRBD1|TRBV9
CASSVFPRTGDSYEQYF
TGTGCCAGCAGCGTATTTCCCCGGACAGGGGACTCCTACGAGCAGTACTTC
>TRBJ2-2|once|-|TRBV5-1
CASTPGPQDTGELFF
TGCGCCAGCACACCGGGACCTCAGGACACCGGGGAGCTGTTTTTT
>TRBJ2-1|-|TRBD2|TRBV2
CASSEGTGGLNEQFF
TGTGCCAGCAGTGAAGGGACGGGGGGGCTTAATGAGCAGTTCTTC
>TRBJ2-4|-|-|TRBV19
CASSTTSGAQDKNIQYF
TGTGCCAGTAGTACAACCTCGGGGGCGCAGGACAAAAACATTCAGTACTTC
>TRBJ1-1|-|-|TRBV29-1
CSVESGWGTEAFF
TGCAGCGTTGAATCTGGGTGGGGAACTGAAGCTTTCTTT
>TRBJ1-2|once|-|TRBV19
CASSITTEVYGYTF
TGTGCCAGTAGTATAACGACAGAGGTCTATGGCTACACCTTC
>TRBJ1-5|-|-|TRBV11-3
CASSFNPSPSQPQHF
TGTGCCAGCAGCTTTAATCCATCCCCGTCTCAGCCCCAGCATTTT
>TRBJ1-1|-|TRBD1|TRBV27
CASSLTGVVTEAFF
TGTGCCAGCAGTTTAACAGGGGTCGTCACTGAAGCTTTCTTT
>TRBJ1-4|-|-|TRBV6-1
CASSAREGQGSRGEKLFF
TGTGCCAGCAGTGCTCGGGAGGGACAAGGATCGCGGGGTGAAAAACTGTTTTTT
>TRBJ1-4|-|-|TRBV19
CASTTSQGVEKLFF
TGTGCCAGTACCACTTCACAGGGTGTCGAAAAACTGTTTTTT
>TRBJ2-2|-|-|TRBV7-6
CASSLESRDDIGELFF
TGTGCCAGCAGCTTAGAGTCCAGGGATGATATCGGGGAGCTGTTTTTT
>TRBJ1-2|few|-|TRBV7-6
CASSAPGFYGYTF
TGTGCCAGCAGCGCCCCAGGGTTCTATGGCTACACCTTC
>TRBJ2-4|-|-|TRBV9
CASSRAAEGNIQYF
TGTGCCAGCAGCAGAGCGGCGGAGGGGAACATTCAGTACTTC
>TRBJ2-7|-|-|TRBV2
CASQREASYEQYF
TGTGCCAGTCAAAGGGAGGCCTCCTACGAGCAGTACTTC
>TRBJ1-6|-|-|TRBV6-1
CASSEAGRNSPLHF
TGTGCCAGCAGTGAAGCGGGGCGTAATTCACCCCTCCACTTT
>TRBJ1-6|-|TRBD1|TRBV5-1
CASSLRTGDNSPLHF
TGCGCCAGCAGCCTTCGGACAGGAGACAATTCACCCCTCCACTTT
>TRBJ1-2|-|-|TRBV5-4
CASSLPAGGRNYGYTF
TGTGCCAGCAGCTTGCCGGCCGGGGGAAGAAACTATGGCTACACCTTC
>TRBJ2-5|few|TRBD1|TRBV9
CASTPWDRALGETQYF
TGTGCCAGCACCCCCTGGGACAGGGCACTCGGGGAGACCCAGTACTTC
>TRBJ1-2|few|-|TRBV19
CASENNYGYTF
TGTGCCAGCGAGAATAACTATGGCTACACCTTC
>TRBJ1-3|-|-|TRBV5-1
CASSRRGSSGNTIYF
TGCGCCAGCAGCCGCCGGGGCAGTTCTGGAAACACCATATATTTT
>TRBJ1-5|-|TRBD1|TRBV2
CASRPGQGMWPQHF
TGTGCCAGCAGACCGGGACAGGGCATGTGGCCCCAGCATTTT
>TRBJ1-2|-|-|TRBV4-3
CASSQDYGRDYGYTF
TGCGCCAGCAGCCAAGATTATGGGAGGGACTATGGCTACACCTTC
>TRBJ1-1|-|-|TRBV6-1
CASSFRTNTEAFF
TGTGCCAGCAGTTTCAGGACAAACACTGAAGCTTTCTTT
>TRBJ2-7|-|-|TRBV5-1
CASSLPHLRGGWNYEQYF
TGCGCCAGCAGCTTGCCCCACCTTCGCGGGGGCTGGAACTACGAGCAGTACTTC
>TRBJ2-2|-|-|TRBV2
CASSVSTATGELFF
TGTGCCAGCAGTGTTTCTACGGCCACCGGGGAGCTGTTTTTT
>TRBJ2-3|-|-|TRBV20-1
CSAPRFDTQYF
TGCAGTGCTCCCCGGTTTGATACGCAGTATTTT
>TRBJ2-5|-|-|TRBV7-2
CASSLDPGEETQYF
TGTGCCAGCAGCTTAGATCCGGGAGAAGAGACCCAGTACTTC
>TRBJ1-2|-|-|TRBV5-1
CASSGRDRTNYGYTF
TGCGCCAGCAGCGGAAGGGACCGAACTAACTATGGCTACACCTTC
>TRBJ2-2|-|-|TRBV11-3
CASSPFGAGNHGELFF
TGTGCCAGCAGCCCCTTCGGGGCAGGGAACCACGGGGAGCTGTTTTTT